This T cell receptor (beta chain) was identified during a study of shared clonotypes between healthy human individuals. Background on the study: Donors had three CD4 naive, three CD4 memory, two CD8 naive and one CD8 memory plate apiece.

Roughly 200 ng DNA, about 30,000 T cell genomes, went into each sorted-subset replicate PCR. The data were produced by immunoSEQ multiplex PCR, yet TCRdb's version contains in-frame clones alone and is incomplete. The sample consists of about 2.4 million clones, over 85% of them appearing once. On this clone itself: Its antigen is still unknown.

General study results and limits: Naive CD4 clonotype sharing across a handful of donors was around 5%.

Germline V gives CDR1 MNHEY, CDR2 SVGAGI. V lost 6 bases and J lost 6, with 16 bases in between. The CDR3 runs 14 residues. Sequencing was performed on naive CD4+ T cells sorted from blood. Subset specified: CD45RA+ positively selected. This clonotype was sampled from a young man in good health. The V gene is TRBV6-5, the J gene TRBJ2-3; no firm D call. The CDR3 region is CASSSDYSPDTQYF. The CDR3 coding sequence is TGTGCCAGCAGCTCAGATTATAGCCCCGATACGCAGTATTTT.